This T cell receptor beta chain comes out of a study of OX40 agonist ivuxolimab in advanced cancers. Study background: Patients were infused with ivuxolimab every 2 weeks at 0.01 to 10 mg/kg. Prior anti-PD-1, anti-PD-L1 or anti-CTLA-4 therapy was allowed; more than 30% had some. Findings of the study overall: On average, a greater number of expanded clones characterised CD8+ T cells relative to CD4+.

Details on this clone: The target antigen is unknown.

It was autoimmune disease history or systemic immunosuppression that excluded patients. Germline V lookup: CDR1 KGHSH, CDR2 LQKENI. Trimming left V 4 bases short and J 8 bases short, with 17 bases between. The CDR3 contains 14 residues. TCRdb's copy holds only in-frame clones and misses some; the assay was immunoSEQ multiplex PCR. In the table there are 98,000 or so clones, 80% to 90% of which are singletons. Source: CD4+ or CD8+ T cells sorted from blood, taken in a trial of the OX40 agonist ivuxolimab. This TCR derives from an adult with an advanced solid tumor such as melanoma, head and neck, liver or kidney cancer. V and J are TRBV18 and TRBJ1-1; D call uncertain. The DNA of the CDR3 is TGTGCCAGCTCACGCTCCGCGGCTGGTGTAGAAGCTTTCTTT. It translates to CASSRSAAGVEAFF. The entire variable domain, with the rest obtained from reference TRBV18 and TRBJ1-1, is as follows: NAGVMQNPRHLVRRRGQEARLRCSPMKGHSHVYWYRQLPEEGLKFMVYLQKENIIDESGMPKERFSAEFPKEGPSILRIQQVVRGDSAAYFCASSRSAAGVEAFFGQGTRLTVV.